This T cell receptor beta chain emerged from a study of T cell responses to AZD1222 COVID-19 vaccine. The data were produced by immunoSEQ multiplex PCR, yet TCRdb's version contains in-frame clones alone and is incomplete. The data show roughly 70,000 clones, about four fifths seen once. Findings and caveats of the study: The peak T cell response came first, and repertoires were sampled only after it.

As for this clone: The antigen is undetermined. Within the sample, other DNA sequences also encode this same CDR3.

CDR3 size: 13 residues. CDR1 LGHNA and CDR2 YSLEER come from the germline V gene. The V end was cut by 1 base, the J end by 6 bases, with 7 bases between. The sample was peripheral blood, taken on day 0 of MenACWY control vaccination. The TCR was taken from an adult in good health. The chain couples TRBV4-3 to TRBJ2-1; no definite D call. CDR3 DNA: TGCGCCAGCAGCCAAGTCCCCAGCAATGAGCAGTTCTTC. Translating gives CASSQVPSNEQFF.